Each of the 11 T cell receptor beta chains below was sequenced from the same sample in a study of blood T cell repertoires in COVID-19. Libraries were prepared by immunoSEQ multiplex PCR; TCRdb keeps only in-frame clonotypes and omits some of them. The data show 100,000 to 150,000 clones, with approximately 87% seen just once and about 7.3% held by the top ten. The sequenced sample was peripheral blood. These TCRs come from a man aged 45 to 65 with acute or convalescent COVID-19.

This clone was detected once. V is TRBV6-5 and J is TRBJ1-1; 9 nucleotides line up with TRBD1. J was trimmed by 5 bases and V by 4 bases; bases with no gene match: 2. The CDR3 spans 13 residues. Germline V gene data show CDR1 as MNHEY and CDR2 as SVGAGI. CDR3 DNA: TGTGCCAGCAGTTCGGGACAGGGTACTGAAGCTTTCTTT. It specifies CASSSGQGTEAFF.

This chain connects TRBV19 to TRBJ1-2; 7 nucleotides align to TRBD1. Trimming took 4 bases from V and 0 from J; bases not matched to a gene: 8. Per germline, CDR1 LNHDA and CDR2 SQIVND (reference sequence). The CDR3 has 16 amino acids. CDR3 nucleotides: TGTGCCAGTAGTACGTCGACAGGGCGGGCTAACTATGGCTACACCTTC. This encodes CASSTSTGRANYGYTF.

The rearrangement uses TRBV30 and TRBJ1-2, with D tentatively TRBD1 (6 bases). Germline V gene data show CDR1 as GTSNPN and CDR2 as SVGIG (reference sequence). V lost 2 bases to trimming and J lost 4 bases, with 14 bases between them. The CDR3 is 14 residues long. Here the CDR3 reads CAWSRQGLVYGYTF. The CDR3 nucleotides read TGTGCCTGGAGTCGGCAGGGGCTGGTCTATGGCTACACCTTC.

This chain links TRBV9 with TRBJ2-7, with D possibly being TRBD1 (6 bases). Deletions cut 0 bases from V and 3 bases from J, with 13 bases between. The CDR3 sequence is 15 residues long. Germline V gives CDR1 SGDLS, CDR2 YYNGEE. Here the CDR3 DNA reads TGTGCCAGCAGCGTAGGTTCACAGGGCAGCTACGAGCAGTACTTC. It specifies CASSVGSQGSYEQYF.

This chain connects TRBV5-1 to TRBJ1-1; TRBD1 agrees at 7 bases. The CDR3 loop spans 16 amino acids. Germline V gene sequence: CDR1 SGHRS, CDR2 YFSETQ. With V trimmed by 0 bases and J by 1 base, 6 bases remained unmatched. The CDR3 DNA follows: TGCGCCAGCAGCTTGGCCTTAGGGGGCCGGAACACTGAAGCTTTCTTT. Amino acids: CASSLALGGRNTEAFF.

This sequence joins TRBV27 and TRBJ2-3; 7 nucleotides agree with TRBD1. The CDR3 covers 13 residues. Germline CDR1 and CDR2: MNHEY and SMNVEV (reference sequence). Losses at the gene ends were 6 bases for V and 3 bases for J; bases not matched to a gene: 3. The chain's CDR3 is CASRTTGTDTQYF. CDR3 in DNA: TGTGCCAGCAGAACGACAGGGACAGATACGCAGTATTTT.

The chain uses TRBV19 and TRBJ2-1, with D maybe TRBD2 (6 bases). Trimming left V 7 bases short and J 5 bases short, with 18 bases between. The CDR3 loop spans 15 amino acids. The V gene's germline CDR1 is LNHDA and CDR2 SQIVND (reference sequence). CDR3 nucleotide sequence: TGTGCCAGTACCCCGTGGGGCGGGACCCACAATGAGCAGTTCTTC. This codes for CASTPWGGTHNEQFF.

The rearrangement joins TRBV5-6 to TRBJ2-7, with a weak D call TRBD2 (6 bases). CDR3 size: 13 residues. V was trimmed by 4 bases and J by 4 bases, leaving 12 bases between them. Germline V gene lookup returns CDR1 SGHDT and CDR2 YYEEEE. The CDR3 DNA reads as TGTGCCAGCAGCGGCGGGGTACTTTACGAGCAGTACTTC. It specifies CASSGGVLYEQYF.

This chain links TRBV15 with TRBJ2-3; TRBD1 aligns across 8 bases. Germline V gives CDR1 LNHNV, CDR2 YYDKDF (reference sequence). This CDR3 contains 16 residues. Losses at the gene ends were 5 bases for V and 4 bases for J; bases not matched to a gene: 11. CDR3 amino acids: CATSGWTGNSPDTQYF. The CDR3 nucleotides read TGTGCCACCAGCGGGTGGACAGGGAATAGTCCAGATACGCAGTATTTT.

The J gene is TRBJ2-2, the V gene TRBV5-6; no clear D. V was trimmed by 2 bases and J by 3 bases, leaving 8 bases between them. CDR3 length equals 14 residues. The germline CDR1 and CDR2 sequences are SGHDT and YYEEEE. This chain's CDR3 is CASSFRTDTGELFF. Written as DNA, the CDR3 is TGTGCCAGCAGCTTTCGAACGGACACCGGGGAGCTGTTTTTT. The variable domain in full, with the rest retrieved from reference TRBV5-6 and TRBJ2-2, is DAGVTQSPTHLIKTRGQQVTLRCSPKSGHDTVSWYQQALGQGPQFIFQYYEEEERQRGNFPDRFSGHQFPNYSSELNVNALLLGDSALYLCASSFRTDTGELFFGEGSRLTVL.

V gene TRBV6-5 combines with J gene TRBJ2-1; 9 nucleotides agree with TRBD2. After removal of 0 bases from V and 9 bases from J, the junction contained 9 bases not matched to a gene. The germline CDR1 and CDR2 sequences are MNHEY and SVGAGI. This CDR3 spans 16 amino acids. The CDR3 DNA sequence: TGTGCCAGCAGTTACTCAGGGCTAGCGGGGAGGGTTGAGCAGTTCTTC. Protein product: CASSYSGLAGRVEQFF.